A selection of T cell receptor beta chains follows, all from one sample in a study of T-cell reconstitution after alpha-beta-depleted transplantation in children. Via MiXCR, TCRdb re-called the PCR reads, giving one row per CDR3 protein. The repertoire consists of roughly 220,000 distinct CDR3 sequences, with 8.4% occurring once and the leading ten covering roughly 36%. Sequences were derived from PBMCs, mostly from graft donor cells, sampled 360 days after TCRalphabeta/CD19-depleted stem cell transplant. These receptors were taken from a male patient between 2 and 10 years old who had a stem cell transplant for acute myeloid leukemia, so the T cells may come from the graft donor. Each CDR3 is given with its conserved first and last residue. A D gene is named only where the DNA matches it firmly. Not every row has a clone size; where given, it reads once, few, many or a size class.

V	D	size	J	DNA	CDR3
TRBV19	-	many	TRBJ1-1	TGTGCCAGTAGCCAACTAGGAACAGGCACTGAAGCTTTCTTT	CASSQLGTGTEAFF
TRBV20-1	-	-	TRBJ2-3	TGCAGTGCTAGTTCCTCTGATGTCGACATTCTACCCACAGATACGCAGTATTTT	CSASSSDVDILPTDTQYF
TRBV5-1	-	many	TRBJ1-1	TGCGCCAGCAGCTTTCTACAGGGAGGGGACACTGAAGCTTTCTTT	CASSFLQGGDTEAFF
TRBV7-9	-	many	TRBJ2-3	TGTGCCAGCAGCCCCCCCGGCACAGATACGCAGTATTTT	CASSPPGTDTQYF
TRBV24-1	-	many	TRBJ2-5	TGTGCCACCCAGGGAGGTGGAGAGACCCAGTACTTC	CATQGGGETQYF
TRBV12-3/TRBV12-4	-	few	TRBJ2-2	TGTGCCAGCAGTTTAGGCGACCGGGACCCCCACACCGGGGAGCTGTTTTTT	CASSLGDRDPHTGELFF
TRBV12-3/TRBV12-4	TRBD2	few	TRBJ2-7	TGTGCCAGCAGTCTCGGGACTAGCGGAGATTACGAGCAGTACTTC	CASSLGTSGDYEQYF
TRBV15	-	few	TRBJ2-3	TGTGCCACCAGCAGAGGGGAGTCAGATACGCAGTATTTT	CATSRGESDTQYF
TRBV7-2	-	-	TRBJ2-1	TGTGCCAGCAGATTTGACTCGACAGAGCAGTTCTTC	CASRFDSTEQFF
TRBV6-5	TRBD2	few	TRBJ2-1	TGTGCCAGCAGTTACTCCCCGGTGGGAGCGGGGTGGTTCTTC	CASSYSPVGAGWFF
TRBV20-1	TRBD1	-	TRBJ1-2	TGCAGTGCGGGTTCGCACGCAGGGGGGAACTATGGCTACACCTTC	CSAGSHAGGNYGYTF
TRBV5-5	TRBD1	-	TRBJ1-6	TGTGCCAGCAGCTTAGCCGGGACAGGAGATTCACCCCTCCACTTT	CASSLAGTGDSPLHF
TRBV20-1	TRBD2	-	TRBJ2-3	TGCAGTGCTAGCGGTAGCGGGGGCATAGCAGATACGCAGTATTTT	CSASGSGGIADTQYF
TRBV2	-	-	TRBJ2-5	TGTGCCAGCGACAGAGACCAAGAGACCCAGTACTTC	CASDRDQETQYF
TRBV19	TRBD1	-	TRBJ1-5	TGTGCCACCATCCAACAAAACAGGGGTAGCAATCAGCCCCAGCATTTT	CATIQQNRGSNQPQHF
TRBV5-1	-	-	TRBJ1-1	TGCGCCAGCAGCTTGCTTCCGGACACTGAAGCTTTCTTT	CASSLLPDTEAFF
TRBV5-1	-	many	TRBJ2-7	TGCGCCAGCAGCATCCGGGACGGGGGCTACGAGCAGTACTTC	CASSIRDGGYEQYF
TRBV6-5	TRBD2	many	TRBJ2-3	TGTGCCAGCAGTTACGACCCCGGGAGGGTTCCCACCACAGATACGCAGTATTTT	CASSYDPGRVPTTDTQYF
TRBV27	-	few	TRBJ1-4	TGTGCCAGCAGTCCCAAGTCAGCTAATGAAAAACTGTTTTTT	CASSPKSANEKLFF
TRBV19	-	-	TRBJ2-4	TGTGCCAGTAGGCGCGCCGGAGGTGGCATTCAGTACTTC	CASRRAGGGIQYF
TRBV29-1	-	many	TRBJ2-1	TGCAGCGTTGTGGCGTATGAGCAGTTCTTC	CSVVAYEQFF
TRBV12-3/TRBV12-4	-	-	TRBJ2-7	TGTGCCAGCAGCCGACACACCTACGAGCAGTACTTC	CASSRHTYEQYF
TRBV12-3/TRBV12-4	-	many	TRBJ2-1	TGTGCCAGCAGTTCCAAATCGATGGGCAATGAGCAGTTCTTC	CASSSKSMGNEQFF
TRBV10-3	-	many	TRBJ2-3	TGTGCCATCAGTGAGTCGAGTCGGGCAGATACGCAGTATTTT	CAISESSRADTQYF
TRBV11-2	-	-	TRBJ2-3	TGTGCCAGCAGGCCTCGGGTCACTAGCACAGATACGCAGTATTTT	CASRPRVTSTDTQYF
TRBV7-2	TRBD1	few	TRBJ2-2	TGTGCCAGCAGCTTTGCCGGGACAGGGGGCATGTACACCGGGGAGCTGTTTTTT	CASSFAGTGGMYTGELFF
TRBV20-1	TRBD2	-	TRBJ2-5	TGCAGTGCTATAAGCGGGGGGGCCTCAGAGACCCAGTACTTC	CSAISGGASETQYF
TRBV9	TRBD2	many	TRBJ2-5	TGTGCCAGCAGCGTAGGAGCTAGCGGGGGTCAAGAGACCCAGTACTTC	CASSVGASGGQETQYF
TRBV15	TRBD1	many	TRBJ2-5	TGTGCCACCAGCAGGAAACAGGGGCCTCAAGAGACCCAGTACTTC	CATSRKQGPQETQYF